One and the same sample provided the 17 T cell receptor beta chains below, sequenced in a study of human T cells and chemical hapten exposure. Time point here: patch test 3, about 24 weeks after DPC sensitization. Treatment noted: therapeutic diphenylcyclopropenone sensitization with weekly scalp DPC. TCRdb itself ran the RACE reads through MiXCR, one entry per CDR3 protein. The repertoire consists of some 97,000 distinct CDR3 sequences, with 25% to 35% occurring once and the leading ten covering 10%. The sequenced sample was whole blood, obtained in connection with sensitization to the hapten diphenylcyclopropenone (DPC). The receptors stem from a man aged 40-55 years with alopecia areata. Some clones in this sample may be carry-over from other donors' samples.

The gene calls are TRBV20-1 and TRBJ1-2; TRBD1 is a possible D gene (6 bases). The CDR3 has 16 amino acids. V was pared by 1 base and J by 4 bases, with 19 bases between. Germline CDR1 and CDR2: DFQATT and SNEGSKA (reference sequence). The CDR3: CSARGAETGEIYGYTF. The CDR3 nucleotides read TGCAGTGCTAGAGGGGCAGAGACAGGCGAGATCTATGGCTACACCTTC.

The chain joins TRBV5-1 to TRBJ2-5, with a tentative D call TRBD1 (5 bases). V was clipped by 3 bases and J by 3 bases, with 15 bases between them. CDR1 SGHRS and CDR2 YFSETQ come from the germline V gene. The CDR3 is 15 residues long. The CDR3 loop reads CASSSDPRGKETQYF. CDR3 sequence (DNA): TGCGCCAGCAGCTCCGACCCAAGGGGAAAAGAGACCCAGTACTTC.

The chain carries TRBV20-1 and TRBJ2-3; 10 positions match TRBD2. In germline, CDR1 is DFQATT, CDR2 SNEGSKA (reference sequence). J gave up 5 bases and V 7 bases, and 6 bases lay outside the gene matches. This CDR3 region has 13 residues. This CDR3 is CSVLAGAGDTQYF. The CDR3 coding sequence is TGCAGTGTTCTAGCGGGAGCCGGAGATACGCAGTATTTT.

This clonotype was found many times. This chain links TRBV5-1 with TRBJ1-1; D is ambiguous. CDR1 is SGHRS and CDR2 is YFSETQ in the germline V gene. The V and J ends lost 0 bases and 0 bases respectively, with 9 bases between them. The CDR3 extends over 15 amino acids. The CDR3 DNA follows: TGCGCCAGCAGCTTGGCAGTCAGCATGAACACTGAAGCTTTCTTT. Encoded protein: CASSLAVSMNTEAFF.

The V call is TRBV20-1, the J call TRBJ2-3; TRBD2 aligns across 9 bases. From germline, CDR1 is DFQATT and CDR2 SNEGSKA (reference sequence). Trimming at V came to 6 bases and at J to 3 bases, leaving 7 bases not matched to a gene. CDR3 size: 14 residues. CDR3 region: CSAMTSGGTDTQYF. DNA of the CDR3: TGCAGTGCCATGACTAGCGGAGGGACAGATACGCAGTATTTT.

This chain links TRBV7-6 with TRBJ2-1, with 9 bases that match TRBD2. Losses at the gene ends were 1 base for V and 0 bases for J; bases not matched to a gene: 1. This CDR3 has 16 residues. Germline lookup yields CDR1 SGHVS and CDR2 FNYEAQ. The CDR3 DNA is TGTGCCAGCAGCTTAGGTAGCGGGAGCTCCTACAATGAGCAGTTCTTC. Encoded protein: CASSLGSGSSYNEQFF.

The chain recombines TRBV9 with TRBJ1-1; D is uncertain. This CDR3 has 13 residues. Trimming pared 1 base from V and 1 base from J, leaving 5 bases between. Germline V CDR1 and CDR2: SGDLS, YYNGEE. The chain's CDR3 is CASSVKANTEAFF. The CDR3 DNA follows: TGTGCCAGCAGCGTAAAGGCGAACACTGAAGCTTTCTTT.

A few counts support this clonotype. V is TRBV28 and J is TRBJ2-1; a possible D gene is TRBD2 (5 bases). Looked up from germline, CDR1 is MDHEN and CDR2 is SYDVKM. The ends were cut back, 6 bases at V and 0 bases at J, with 12 bases in the middle. The CDR3 consists of 15 residues. CDR3 amino acids: CASRRRAGSYNEQFF. The CDR3 DNA follows: TGTGCCAGCAGACGACGGGCGGGCTCCTACAATGAGCAGTTCTTC.

This clonotype appeared once. The genes are TRBV6-5 and TRBJ2-4; unclear D gene. Germline V gene lookup returns CDR1 MNHEY and CDR2 SVGAGI. The V end was cut by 6 bases, the J end by 7 bases, with 19 bases between. This CDR3 contains 15 residues. This CDR3 reads CASSLTRTPANIQYF. The DNA of the CDR3 is TGTGCCAGCAGCCTGACACGGACCCCGGCTAACATTCAGTACTTC.

This clonotype has just a few counts. The chain recombines TRBV6-5 with TRBJ2-1, with 7 bases identical to TRBD2. The CDR3 has 13 residues. With 6 bases clipped from V and 7 bases from J, the junction kept 6 bases outside the gene matches. Germline CDR1 and CDR2: MNHEY and SVGAGI. The CDR3 DNA is TGTGCCAGCAGATCGACTAGCCAGAATGAGCAGTTCTTC. The encoded protein is CASRSTSQNEQFF.

The chain links TRBV28 to TRBJ2-7, with D perhaps matching TRBD1 (5 bases). The CDR3 totals 13 residues. V lost 5 bases and J 3 bases, leaving 11 bases between the germline ends. The V gene's germline CDR1 is MDHEN and CDR2 SYDVKM. The chain's CDR3 is CASSTAGIYEQYF. CDR3 in DNA: TGTGCCAGCAGTACCGCAGGGATCTACGAGCAGTACTTC.

The gene calls are TRBV9 and TRBJ2-2; D might be TRBD1 or TRBD2, each matching 6 bases. Germline assignment: CDR1 SGDLS and CDR2 YYNGEE. V was cut by 0 bases and J by 3 bases, with 12 bases left in between. The CDR3 runs 16 residues. The CDR3 DNA reads as TGTGCCAGCAGCGTAGATAGCGGACAGTACACCGGGGAGCTGTTTTTT. It codes for CASSVDSGQYTGELFF.

This clonotype was counted a few times. The chain's CDR3 is CASSYMGYGYEQYF. CDR3 nucleotides: TGTGCCAGCAGTTATATGGGATACGGGTACGAGCAGTACTTC. The genes are TRBV6-2 or TRBV6-3 and TRBJ2-7; D remains ambiguous. Trimming took 3 bases from V and 4 from J, leaving 13 bases between them. The CDR3 covers 14 residues. Germline V gives CDR1 MNHEY, CDR2 SVGEGT.

The chain joins TRBV2 to TRBJ2-3; D could derive from TRBD1 or TRBD2 (5 bases each). The CDR3 spans 15 residues. From germline, CDR1 is SNHLY and CDR2 FYNNEI. Trimming left V 5 bases short and J 7 bases short, with 19 bases between. The chain's CDR3 is CASSPWDGPGNTQYF. CDR3 DNA: TGTGCCAGCAGTCCCTGGGACGGCCCGGGGAATACGCAGTATTTT.

This clonotype was detected a few times. The DNA for the CDR3 is TGCAGTGCTAGAGTGGCTAGCGGGAGGGCCTCCTCAAATGAGCAGTTCTTC. This codes for CSARVASGRASSNEQFF. The V call is TRBV20-1, the J call TRBJ2-1; 12 bases line up with TRBD2. Losses at the gene ends were 1 base for V and 7 bases for J; bases not matched to a gene: 11. The CDR3 consists of 17 residues. Germline V lookup: CDR1 DFQATT, CDR2 SNEGSKA (reference sequence).

This clonotype was picked up many times. The gene calls are TRBV14 and TRBJ2-7; TRBD1 matches at 9 bases. J gave up 6 bases and V 4 bases, and 13 bases lay outside the gene matches. The CDR3 sequence is 16 residues long. Per germline, CDR1 SGHDN and CDR2 FVKESK. CDR3 sequence: CASSRDLPGQGGEQYF. CDR3 nucleotides: TGTGCCAGCAGCCGCGACTTACCGGGACAGGGAGGCGAGCAGTACTTC.

This sequence joins TRBV28 and TRBJ2-2; 8 nucleotides agree with TRBD1. The J segment lost 5 bases and the V segment lost 8 bases, leaving 7 bases of the junction unmatched. The CDR3 has 14 amino acids. The germline V gene has CDR1 MDHEN and CDR2 SYDVKM. For the CDR3, the DNA is TGTGCCAGCGTTGCAGGGGGCTATACCGGGGAGCTGTTTTTT. This sequence encodes CASVAGGYTGELFF. The variable domain in full, completed from reference TRBV28 and TRBJ2-2, reads DVKVTQSSRYLVKRTGEKVFLECVQDMDHENMFWYRQDPGLGLRLIYFSYDVKMKEKGDIPEGYSVSREKKERFSLILESASTNQTSMYLCASVAGGYTGELFFGEGSRLTVL.